These 28 T cell receptor beta chains came from one sample sequenced in a study of blood T cell repertoires in COVID-19. Sequenced by immunoSEQ multiplex PCR; TCRdb stores in-frame clones only, minus some. The table lists around 200,000 clones, under 90% of them singletons. The material sequenced was peripheral blood. The source is a woman in her 40s with active or convalescent COVID-19.

This clone was recorded once. The V and J genes are TRBV7-2 and TRBJ1-4; D gene unclear. V lost 2 bases and J lost 5, with 12 bases in between. The length of the CDR3 is 15 residues. CDR1 is SGHTA, CDR2 FQGNSA, per germline. CDR3 coding DNA: TGTGCCAGCAGCTTATACGCTCAGGAAAATGAAAAACTGTTTTTT. It yields the protein CASSLYAQENEKLFF.

The chain employs TRBV12-3 or TRBV12-4 and TRBJ1-2, with TRBD1 as a possible D gene (6 bases). V was shortened by 9 bases and J by 4 bases, with 12 bases between the two germline ends. The CDR3 loop spans 12 amino acids. The CDR3: CASTGLSYGYTF. The CDR3 DNA reads as TGTGCCAGTACAGGGTTAAGCTATGGCTACACCTTC.

This chain joins TRBV5-4 and TRBJ1-4; D perhaps matches TRBD1 (5 bases). Trimming removed 0 bases at V and 0 bases at J, with 6 bases between. Germline values: CDR1 SGHNT, CDR2 YYREEE (reference sequence). The CDR3 totals 15 residues. DNA for the CDR3: TGTGCCAGCAGCTTGGGGGGCTCAACTAATGAAAAACTGTTTTTT. Its protein product is CASSLGGSTNEKLFF. Full variable domain (rest looked up from reference TRBV5-4 and TRBJ1-4): ETGVTQSPTHLIKTRGQQVTLRCSSQSGHNTVSWYQQALGQGPQFIFQYYREEENGRGNFPPRFSGLQFPNYSSELNVNALELDDSALYLCASSLGGSTNEKLFFGSGTQLSVL.

V usage is TRBV19 and J usage is TRBJ1-6; no clear D. The germline V gene has CDR1 LNHDA and CDR2 SQIVND (reference sequence). Trimming pared 7 bases from V and 9 bases from J, leaving 13 bases between. The CDR3 is 13 residues long. The CDR3 loop reads CASTDGPGSPLHF. CDR3 sequence (DNA): TGTGCCAGTACTGACGGCCCAGGTTCACCCCTCCACTTT.

The chain uses TRBV5-1 and TRBJ2-1; no clear D gene. The V end lost 1 base, the J end lost 9 bases, and 8 bases lay between the germline ends. The CDR3 is 12 residues long. The germline V gene encodes CDR1 SGHRS and CDR2 YFSETQ. CDR3 nucleotides: TGCGCCAGCAGCTTGACCGGTACTGAGCAGTTCTTC. Its protein is CASSLTGTEQFF.

This clone was found once. V is TRBV6-5 and J is TRBJ1-4, with D unresolved. Trimming removed 7 bases at V and 0 bases at J, with 9 bases between. CDR1 and CDR2 from the germline V gene are MNHEY and SVGAGI. The CDR3 spans 14 residues. Written as DNA, the CDR3 is TGTGCCAGCAAGAGGATTACAACTAATGAAAAACTGTTTTTT. Its protein product is CASKRITTNEKLFF.

The V call is TRBV27, the J call TRBJ2-1; 8 positions agree with TRBD2. Germline loops: CDR1 MNHEY, CDR2 SMNVEV (reference sequence). V gave up 6 bases and J gave up 0 bases; unmatched junction bases: 1. The CDR3 covers 14 residues. CDR3 residues: CASSSGSSYNEQFF. The CDR3 DNA follows: TGTGCCAGCAGCAGCGGGAGCTCCTACAATGAGCAGTTCTTC.

This clone has just a few counts. The rearrangement links TRBV19 to TRBJ2-1; TRBD2 matches 10 bases. Germline-derived CDR1 and CDR2 are LNHDA and SQIVND (reference sequence). Trimming removed 6 bases from V and 0 bases from J; junction bases left unmatched: 14. The CDR3 has 19 residues. The CDR3 DNA is TGTGCCAGTAGCCCCCGTGGTAGCGGGGGGCAGAGCTCCTACAATGAGCAGTTCTTC. Protein sequence: CASSPRGSGGQSSYNEQFF.

A word on this clone: Other DNA sequences in the sample encode the same CDR3. V gene TRBV4-1 combines with J gene TRBJ1-5, with 11 bases lining up with TRBD1. V lost 4 bases to trimming and J lost 5 bases; unmatched junction nucleotides: 1. Germline V gene lookup returns CDR1 MGHRA and CDR2 YSYEKL. The length of the CDR3 is 14 residues. The CDR3 region has the DNA TGCGCCAGCAGCCTGGGACAGGGGGATCAGCCCCAGCATTTT. It encodes CASSLGQGDQPQHF.

V usage is TRBV19 and J usage is TRBJ1-1; D perhaps matches TRBD1 (6 bases). In germline, CDR1 is LNHDA, CDR2 SQIVND (reference sequence). The CDR3 is made up of 14 amino acids. V gave up 5 bases and J gave up 6 bases, with 16 bases separating them. CDR3: CASSFQGTVPEAFF. CDR3 DNA sequence: TGTGCCAGTAGTTTCCAGGGGACGGTCCCTGAAGCTTTCTTT.

The V gene is TRBV27, the J gene TRBJ1-6; 11 bases map to TRBD1. The length of the CDR3 is 15 residues. J lost 13 bases, V lost 2 bases, and 7 bases had no gene match. Per germline, CDR1 MNHEY and CDR2 SMNVEV (reference sequence). The CDR3 protein is CASSLTRTGGTPLHF. The CDR3 nucleotides are TGTGCCAGCAGTTTAACGCGGACAGGGGGCACGCCCCTCCACTTT.

Turning to this clone: The same CDR3 can be traced to other DNA sequences in this sample. This chain joins TRBV6-5 and TRBJ2-2; no clear D gene. CDR1 is MNHEY and CDR2 is SVGAGI in the germline V gene. V gave up 6 bases and J gave up 5 bases, with 4 bases separating them. This CDR3 is built from 11 residues. The CDR3 sequence is CASRRTGELFF. The CDR3 nucleotides are TGTGCCAGCAGGAGAACCGGGGAGCTGTTTTTT.

V is TRBV2 and J is TRBJ1-5; TRBD1 matches at 7 bases. Germline assignment: CDR1 SNHLY and CDR2 FYNNEI. CDR3 size: 15 residues. The ends lost 1 base at V and 5 bases at J; junction bases unmatched: 5. In nucleotides, the CDR3 is TGTGCCAGCAGTGAAGAAGGAGGGGGCGATCAGCCCCAGCATTTT. Encoded protein: CASSEEGGGDQPQHF.

The genes are TRBV29-1 and TRBJ1-1, with a tentative D call TRBD1 (6 bases). The CDR3 sequence is 14 residues long. From germline, CDR1 is SQVTM and CDR2 ANQGSEA. Trimming left V 2 bases short and J 0 bases short, with 10 bases between. CDR3 DNA sequence: TGCAGCGTTGAATCCGGGACACTGAACACTGAAGCTTTCTTT. The encoded protein is CSVESGTLNTEAFF.

The V and J genes are TRBV6-2 or TRBV6-3 and TRBJ2-7; 7 positions match TRBD1. This CDR3 is built from 14 residues. Germline CDR1 and CDR2: MNHEY and SVGEGT. The ends lost 4 bases at V and 3 bases at J; junction bases unmatched: 6. The CDR3 sequence is CASSFRQGSYEQYF. CDR3 DNA sequence: TGTGCCAGCAGTTTCCGACAGGGTAGCTACGAGCAGTACTTC.

The CDR3 sequence: CASSIASRGLNIQYF. CDR3 in DNA: TGTGCCAGTAGTATAGCCAGCCGAGGGTTAAACATTCAGTACTTC. The chain couples TRBV19 to TRBJ2-4, with D possibly being TRBD2 (5 bases). Germline lookup yields CDR1 LNHDA and CDR2 SQIVND (reference sequence). The ends were cut back, 1 base at V and 6 bases at J, with 13 bases in the middle. CDR3 length equals 15 residues. The entire variable domain, with the rest obtained from reference TRBV19 and TRBJ2-4, is as follows: DGGITQSPKYLFRKEGQNVTLSCEQNLNHDAMYWYRQDPGQGLRLIYYSQIVNDFQKGDIAEGYSVSREKKESFPLTVTSAQKNPTAFYLCASSIASRGLNIQYFGAGTRLSVL.

This chain connects TRBV7-9 to TRBJ1-2, with 10 bases fitting TRBD1. The CDR3 is made up of 17 amino acids. The ends lost 5 bases at V and 2 bases at J; junction bases unmatched: 11. The germline CDR1 and CDR2 sequences are SEHNR and FQNEAQ (reference sequence). The chain's CDR3 is CASSGGTGERENYGYTF. CDR3 nucleotide sequence: TGTGCCAGCAGCGGAGGGACAGGGGAAAGGGAAAACTATGGCTACACCTTC.

This clone has more than one count but fewer than ten. The chain is built from TRBV19 and TRBJ1-3; D might be TRBD1 (5 bases). Trimming removed 1 base at V and 0 bases at J, with 19 bases between. Looked up from germline, CDR1 is LNHDA and CDR2 is SQIVND (reference sequence). This CDR3 is built from 19 residues. The CDR3 spells CASSIGPSFWGVSGNTIYF. The DNA for the CDR3 is TGTGCCAGTAGTATAGGGCCATCGTTTTGGGGGGTCTCTGGAAACACCATATATTTT. The entire variable domain, with the rest obtained from reference TRBV19 and TRBJ1-3, is as follows: DGGITQSPKYLFRKEGQNVTLSCEQNLNHDAMYWYRQDPGQGLRLIYYSQIVNDFQKGDIAEGYSVSREKKESFPLTVTSAQKNPTAFYLCASSIGPSFWGVSGNTIYFGEGSWLTVV.

The chain's CDR3 is CASSPPRGTYQPQHF. The CDR3 region has the DNA TGTGCCAGCAGCCCTCCCAGGGGCACCTATCAGCCCCAGCATTTT. This chain links TRBV28 with TRBJ1-5; perhaps TRBD1 as D (6 bases). Trimming left V 6 bases short and J 5 bases short, with 17 bases between. The length of the CDR3 is 15 residues. Germline V gives CDR1 MDHEN, CDR2 SYDVKM.

This clone was counted once. The V and J genes are TRBV3-1 (or the pseudogene TRBV3-2) and TRBJ2-3; 7 nucleotides line up with TRBD2. The CDR3 consists of 14 residues. Germline lookup yields CDR1 LGHDT and CDR2 YNNKEL (reference sequence). Losses at the gene ends were 10 bases for V and 0 bases for J; bases not matched to a gene: 7. The CDR3 DNA is TGTGCCACAAGTAATAGCGGGAGCACAGATACGCAGTATTTT. As protein: CATSNSGSTDTQYF.

The rearrangement uses TRBV5-7 and TRBJ1-1, with D perhaps TRBD1 (6 bases). TRBV5-7 is placed among ORFs of uncertain function. Trimming shortened V by 1 base and J by 6 bases, and 16 bases separated the two germline ends. This CDR3 has 15 residues. The CDR3 DNA sequence: TGTGCCAGCAGCTTGTCAACAGGGAAAGTAGCTGAAGCTTTCTTT. It codes for CASSLSTGKVAEAFF.

This clone was counted between two and nine times. The chain combines TRBV28 with TRBJ2-2; TRBD1 matches at 8 bases. With 0 bases clipped from V and 3 bases from J, the junction kept 3 bases outside the gene matches. The CDR3 sequence is 16 residues long. CDR1 and CDR2 from the germline V gene are MDHEN and SYDVKM. The CDR3 here is CASSLWQTGDTGELFF. The DNA for the CDR3 is TGTGCCAGCAGTTTATGGCAGACAGGGGACACCGGGGAGCTGTTTTTT.

CDR3 sequence: CATSRDFGTAGNTIYF. The CDR3, as DNA: TGTGCCACCAGCAGAGATTTCGGGACAGCAGGAAACACCATATATTTT. This chain connects TRBV15 to TRBJ1-3; 7 bases are a match to TRBD1. V was pared by 0 bases and J by 4 bases, with 6 bases of the junction left unmatched. There are 16 residues in the CDR3. Germline lookup yields CDR1 LNHNV and CDR2 YYDKDF (reference sequence).

This sequence joins TRBV21-1 and TRBJ1-4; the table's TRBD1 call for D was not verified on the DNA. TRBV21-1 counts as a pseudogene. The CDR3 has 17 amino acids. As DNA, the CDR3 is TGTGCCAGCACACGAAATGATACAGGGAGCGGTAATGAAAAACTGTTTTTT. As protein: CASTRNDTGSGNEKLFF.

The chain couples TRBV4-3 to TRBJ1-6; no clear D gene. CDR1 and CDR2 from the germline V gene are LGHNA and YSLEER. The CDR3 totals 14 residues. The V and J ends lost 1 base and 7 bases respectively, with 8 bases between them. The CDR3 loop reads CASSQVSRNSPLHF. The CDR3 DNA is TGCGCCAGCAGCCAAGTTTCTAGGAATTCACCCCTCCACTTT.

The chain carries TRBV7-9 and TRBJ1-6; 10 bases align to TRBD1. This CDR3 has 16 amino acids. Trimming removed 4 bases from V and 7 bases from J; junction bases left unmatched: 7. Germline V lookup: CDR1 SEHNR, CDR2 FQNEAQ (reference sequence). The CDR3 region is CASSSHWGQGNSPLHF. DNA of the CDR3: TGTGCCAGCAGCTCTCACTGGGGACAGGGGAATTCACCCCTCCACTTT. The full variable domain, completed using reference TRBV7-9 and TRBJ1-6, is DTGVSQNPRHKITKRGQNVTFRCDPISEHNRLYWYRQTLGQGPEFLTYFQNEAQLEKSRLLSDRFSAERPKGSFSTLEIQRTEQGDSAMYLCASSSHWGQGNSPLHFGNGTRLTVT.

This clone was recorded a few times. The chain is built from TRBV28 and TRBJ1-5; D is uncertain. V lost 5 bases and J 4 bases, leaving 6 bases between the germline ends. There are 12 residues in the CDR3. CDR1 is MDHEN, CDR2 SYDVKM, per germline. The CDR3 coding sequence is TGTGCCAGCAGTGGCGGGAATCAGCCCCAGCATTTT. Encoded protein: CASSGGNQPQHF.

This clone was observed a few times. The chain joins TRBV24-1 to TRBJ1-5, with D possibly TRBD1 on 5 matching bases. Germline CDR1 and CDR2: KGHDR and SFDVKD. This CDR3 is 16 amino acids long. V gave up 5 bases and J gave up 0 bases, with 13 bases separating them. CDR3 nucleotides: TGTGCCACCAGTGGGGGCCCTACATCTAGCAATCAGCCCCAGCATTTT. This translates into CATSGGPTSSNQPQHF.